This TCR beta chain was sequenced for a study of blood T cells in healthy people across ages (dated by TCRdb to 2014 to 2015). With regard to the full study: In model experiments, template switching captured about one uniquely barcoded TCR beta cDNA molecule for every two T cells. Two additional independent replicas of 1 million unique cDNA reads from the same blood draw were analyzed for two donors (one aged 18 to 30 and one aged 80 or older). To avoid experimental bias, donors of different ages were distributed randomly across sequencing lanes. To track age-related changes in TCR beta repertoire diversity, the study relied on deep sequencing normalized with unique cDNA molecular identifiers. The donors were split into four age groups: young (average around 15 years), middle-aged (about 40), aged (roughly 60) and long-lived (more than 80).

Points the paper makes about the study in general: Observed TCR beta diversity per million T cells fell roughly linearly with age, and a significant reduction was already apparent by age approximately 40. Conclusive comparison of naive and antigen-experienced compartments was prevented by the profiling of bulk unsorted PBMCs. Estimates of total diversity based on one million sequenced T cells were regarded as lower bounds and as underestimates. Because the CMV infection status of the donors was unknown, age-related changes in expanded clonotypes may potentially have been confounded. A strong correlation was found between observed TCR beta diversity and the percentage of naive T cells measured by flow cytometry. Compared with the aged group, the long-lived group had more naive CD4+ T cells, fewer expanded clones and increased TCR diversity, a pattern suggesting age selection.

Donors were a few dozen systemically healthy Caucasian individuals from Russia aged roughly 6 to 90 years. Approximately 10 milliliters of peripheral blood were collected from each donor into EDTA-treated Vacutainer tubes. Ficoll-Paque density-gradient centrifugation was used to isolate PBMCs, with at least 6 million per sample. Trizol reagent was used to extract total RNA from the PBMCs, yielding at least 6 micrograms per sample. The percentages of naive CD45RAhigh/CD27high T cells were determined by flow cytometry on a PBMC aliquot from every donor. This clonotype was counted between two and nine times. Its antigen is not yet known. Base qualities are missing; no much larger clone stands one base away. Library generation was performed with 5' RACE. TCRdb lists the instrument as Illumina HiSeq 2500. A second roughly 6 to 11 cycle PCR used a sample-barcoded 5' primer and a J-beta primer mix. A unique molecular identifier was introduced onto each TCR beta cDNA molecule by a template-switch 5' adaptor carrying 12 random nucleotides. At least 2.5 million CDR3-containing paired-end reads were obtained from each sample. The Mint cDNA synthesis kit, primed by a TRBC-specific oligonucleotide, was used to synthesize first-strand cDNA from all RNA. Following uracil-DNA glycosylase treatment, all cDNA underwent a first 18-cycle PCR with the universal primers M1SS and BC2_uni_R. Per the authors' processing: Normalization of each sample was performed by random selection of 1 million high-quality reads, each carrying a distinct molecular identifier. Instead of being binned into consensus sequences, reads that shared molecular identifiers were thrown out. CDR3 identification, clonotype clustering and error correction used MiTCR with a Q25 quality threshold and the strictest error-elimination algorithm. Lower-bound total TCR beta diversity was estimated with a nonparametric unseen species model using Euler transformation. Clones were called with MiXCR by TCRdb after fastp trimmed the public reads at Q25, and only in-frame beta chains were retained. Each CDR3 protein gets just one entry, which takes the most common genes and DNA from the rows behind it. These V and J calls originate from TCRdb's pipeline instead of the authors' own analysis. This sample holds more than 650,000 distinct CDR3 sequences; approximately 22% were observed only once. Around 22% of the sample rests with the top ten.

What was sequenced was blood. The origin of this receptor is a man between 65 and 85 years old in good health.

The CDR3 region: CASSRGRANTEAFF. DNA sequence: TGTGCCAGCAGCCGGGGCAGGGCGAACACTGAAGCTTTCTTT. This sequence uses TRBV14 and TRBJ1-1; possibly the D gene is TRBD1, per 5 matching bases. The trim is 4 bases for V and 1 base for J, with a gap of 10 bases between the germline ends. The CDR3, cysteine through phenylalanine, is 14 amino acids long. Here the CDR3 DNA is all that survives: 42 bases in frame from base 1. From the germline V gene, CDR1 is SGHDN and CDR2 is FVKESK. The reference TRBV14 and TRBJ1-1 proteins fill in what lies around the CDR3, so the full variable domain reads EAGVTQFPSHSVIEKGQTVTLRCDPISGHDNLYWYRRVMGKEIKFLLHFVKESKQDESGMPNNRFLAERTGGTYSTLKVQPAELEDSGVYFCASSRGRANTEAFFGQGTRLTVV.